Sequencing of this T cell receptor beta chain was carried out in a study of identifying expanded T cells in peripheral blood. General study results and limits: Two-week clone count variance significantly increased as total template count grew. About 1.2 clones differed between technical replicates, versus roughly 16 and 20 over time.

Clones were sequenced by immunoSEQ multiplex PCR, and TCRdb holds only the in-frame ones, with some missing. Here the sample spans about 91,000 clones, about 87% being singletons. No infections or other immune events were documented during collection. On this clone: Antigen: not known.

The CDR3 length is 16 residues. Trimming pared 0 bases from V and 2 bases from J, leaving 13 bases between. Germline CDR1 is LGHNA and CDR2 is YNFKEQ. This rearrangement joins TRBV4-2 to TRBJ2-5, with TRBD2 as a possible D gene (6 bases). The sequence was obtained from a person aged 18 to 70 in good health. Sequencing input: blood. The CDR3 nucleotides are TGTGCCAGCAGCCAAGAAGGAAGGACTATACAAGAGACCCAGTACTTC. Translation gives CASSQEGRTIQETQYF.